The 20 T cell receptor beta chains below all came from one sample that was sequenced in a study of cytomegalovirus exposure and HLA in healthy donors. Primers: 60 Vbeta forward and 13 Jbeta reverse. Measured with immunoSEQ multiplex PCR; TCRdb has only the in-frame clones, and not every one. The sample records roughly 200,000 clones, around 80% being singletons. Input material: PBMCs. These receptors came from a man in his forties or fifties in good health and CMV-seronegative.

This clone was seen only a few times. The genes are TRBV2 and TRBJ2-1; unclear D gene. Trimming removed 2 bases from V and 7 bases from J, with 9 bases in between. This CDR3 has 13 residues. Per the germline V gene, CDR1 is SNHLY and CDR2 is FYNNEI. CDR3: CASSENALNEQFF. The CDR3 DNA reads as TGTGCCAGCAGTGAAAACGCACTTAATGAGCAGTTCTTC.

This clone was picked up a small number of times. The rearrangement links TRBV5-6 to TRBJ1-5; D may be TRBD1 (5 bases). CDR3 length: 13 residues. Germline V gives CDR1 SGHDT, CDR2 YYEEEE. V lost 2 bases and J lost 5, with 8 bases in between. CDR3 bases: TGTGCCAGCAGCTTTTCGGGGGATCAGCCCCAGCATTTT. This codes for CASSFSGDQPQHF.

V usage is TRBV11-2 and J usage is TRBJ2-5, with 7 bases aligning to TRBD1. Germline values: CDR1 SGHAT, CDR2 FQNNGV. Losses at the gene ends were 5 bases for V and 1 base for J; bases not matched to a gene: 4. The CDR3 contains 14 residues. CDR3 loop: CASSRGGVQETQYF. CDR3 in DNA: TGTGCCAGCAGCCGAGGGGGCGTCCAAGAGACCCAGTACTTC.

For the CDR3, the DNA is TGTGCCAGCAGCTCAAATAACAGGGGTTCCGGGGAGCTGTTTTTT. Amino acid sequence: CASSSNNRGSGELFF. The chain uses TRBV7-9 and TRBJ2-2; 7 bases map to TRBD1. V trimming: 4 bases; J trimming: 6 bases; junction bases outside the gene matches: 8. The CDR3 runs to 15 residues. Germline assignment: CDR1 SEHNR and CDR2 FQNEAQ (reference sequence).

The V and J genes are TRBV5-1 and TRBJ2-1; maybe TRBD2 (6 bases). Between the trimmed V and J ends, which lost 2 bases and 7 bases, there was a span of 16 bases. This CDR3 comprises 15 residues. Germline V CDR1 and CDR2: SGHRS, YFSETQ. The CDR3 DNA reads TGCGCCAGCAGCTTTGGAGGGCCGGCTGGGAATGAGCAGTTCTTC. Its protein is CASSFGGPAGNEQFF.

Only one count was recorded for this clone. This sequence joins TRBV29-1 and TRBJ2-1; 13 positions agree with TRBD2. Germline V gene lookup returns CDR1 SQVTM and CDR2 ANQGSEA. The CDR3 has 16 amino acids. The J segment lost 6 bases and the V segment lost 7 bases, leaving 12 bases of the junction unmatched. The chain's CDR3 is CSAPNPRLAGGNEQFF. Here the CDR3 DNA reads TGCAGCGCCCCGAATCCGCGACTAGCGGGAGGCAATGAGCAGTTCTTC.

This clone appeared a few times. This chain joins TRBV7-9 and TRBJ2-5, with TRBD2 matching 8 bases. The CDR3 contains 14 residues. V lost 4 bases to trimming and J lost 3 bases; unmatched junction nucleotides: 4. The germline V gene encodes CDR1 SEHNR and CDR2 FQNEAQ (reference sequence). The CDR3 reads CASSSYGGEETQYF. The CDR3 DNA reads TGTGCCAGCAGCTCCTACGGGGGGGAAGAGACCCAGTACTTC.

This chain connects TRBV13 to TRBJ1-2; 7 positions agree with TRBD1. With V trimmed by 0 bases and J by 3 bases, 1 base remained unmatched. Germline assignment: CDR1 PRHDT and CDR2 FYEKMQ (reference sequence). This CDR3 has 14 residues. CDR3: CASSLGDRDYGYTF. The DNA of the CDR3 is TGTGCCAGCAGCTTAGGAGACAGGGACTATGGCTACACCTTC.

The genes are TRBV27 and TRBJ1-2; D is perhaps TRBD1 (5 bases). The CDR3 sequence is 15 residues long. V lost 6 bases and J lost 3, with 17 bases in between. Germline CDR1 and CDR2: MNHEY and SMNVEV (reference sequence). The CDR3 sequence: CASSNLPRVDYGYTF. The DNA for the CDR3 is TGTGCCAGCAGCAACCTTCCCAGGGTTGACTATGGCTACACCTTC.

The chain recombines TRBV5-1 with TRBJ1-2; tentatively, D is TRBD1 (6 bases). Looked up from germline, CDR1 is SGHRS and CDR2 is YFSETQ. V lost 6 bases and J lost 1, with 16 bases in between. This CDR3 contains 15 residues. The CDR3 reads CASTKTAGVNYGYTF. For the CDR3, the DNA is TGCGCCAGCACTAAAACGGCAGGGGTTAACTATGGCTACACCTTC.

The genes are TRBV5-1 and TRBJ2-1; possibly TRBD1 for D (5 bases). Germline V gene lookup returns CDR1 SGHRS and CDR2 YFSETQ. Trimming took 3 bases from V and 5 from J, leaving 9 bases between them. The CDR3 covers 13 residues. The CDR3 bases are TGCGCCAGCAGCTCCTCCAGGGACAATGAGCAGTTCTTC. It translates to CASSSSRDNEQFF.

V usage is TRBV4-3 and J usage is TRBJ2-1; no reliable D call. Germline assignment: CDR1 LGHNA and CDR2 YSLEER. Trimming removed 0 bases at V and 2 bases at J, with 11 bases between. The CDR3 loop spans 16 amino acids. CDR3 amino acids: CASSQDQYYPYNEQFF. CDR3 coding DNA: TGCGCCAGCAGCCAAGATCAGTACTACCCCTACAATGAGCAGTTCTTC.

This chain joins TRBV29-1 and TRBJ2-2; 9 bases map to TRBD2. CDR1 and CDR2 (germline): SQVTM, ANQGSEA. V lost 4 bases and J lost 1; bases outside the gene matches: 4. CDR3 length: 15 residues. CDR3 sequence (DNA): TGCAGCGTTGGGGGACTAGCCCGGAACACCGGGGAGCTGTTTTTT. It yields the protein CSVGGLARNTGELFF.

CDR3: CASSYILGSGTDTQYF. Here the CDR3 DNA reads TGCGCCAGCAGCTACATACTAGGGTCCGGCACAGATACGCAGTATTTT. V is TRBV5-1 and J is TRBJ2-3; weak D call: TRBD2 (5 bases). Trimming took off 3 bases at V and 1 base at J, with 15 bases between the two ends. This CDR3 contains 16 residues. The germline gives CDR1 SGHRS, CDR2 YFSETQ.

This chain joins TRBV5-1 and TRBJ2-7; D is perhaps TRBD2 (5 bases). CDR1 and CDR2 (germline): SGHRS, YFSETQ. V lost 7 bases, J lost 3 bases, and 20 bases lay in between. This CDR3 comprises 15 residues. The CDR3 DNA is TGCGCCAGCCGAACCCTCTCAGCGGAGAACTACGAGCAGTACTTC. The encoded protein is CASRTLSAENYEQYF.

V is TRBV5-6 and J is TRBJ2-5; TRBD2 agrees at 10 bases. Judging by the DNA end, TRBJ2-7 fits better; the J call may be wrong. In germline, CDR1 is SGHDT, CDR2 YYEEEE. There are 15 residues in the CDR3. CDR3 loop: CASSLSGRGSYEQYF. The CDR3 nucleotides are TGTGCCAGCAGCTTGAGCGGGAGGGGCTCCTACGAGCAGTACTTC.

The table lists this clone with a count of one. This chain connects TRBV9 to TRBJ1-4; 10 bases are a match to TRBD1. The junction had 5 bases not matched to a gene; V was cut back by 4 bases and J by 8 bases. The CDR3 is 14 amino acids. The germline V gene has CDR1 SGDLS and CDR2 YYNGEE. This CDR3 reads CASSTDRGNEKLFF. The CDR3, as DNA: TGTGCCAGCAGCACGGACAGGGGGAACGAAAAACTGTTTTTT.

The chain recombines TRBV7-2 with TRBJ1-2; TRBD1 might be the D (6 bases). Germline lookup yields CDR1 SGHTA and CDR2 FQGNSA. V was trimmed by 5 bases and J by 4 bases, leaving 17 bases between them. This CDR3 has 15 residues. CDR3 sequence (DNA): TGTGCCAGCAGCCAGGTGATTGGGGGCTTCTATGGCTACACCTTC. It translates to CASSQVIGGFYGYTF.

This clone was found a few times. The rearrangement uses TRBV18 and TRBJ1-1; D ambiguous. Trimming took 2 bases from V and 2 from J, leaving 9 bases between them. The CDR3 contains 14 residues. Germline CDR1 and CDR2: KGHSH and LQKENI. CDR3 sequence (DNA): TGTGCCAGCTCACCAACGACGGGAAACACTGAAGCTTTCTTT. Protein sequence: CASSPTTGNTEAFF.

This clone was detected a few times. The V call is TRBV19, the J call TRBJ2-7, with D possibly being TRBD2 (6 bases). Germline CDR1 is LNHDA and CDR2 is SQIVND (reference sequence). This CDR3 spans 14 amino acids. V dropped 1 base and J dropped 10 bases, with 17 bases sitting between them. For the CDR3, the DNA is TGTGCCAGTAGTATAGTGGGGGGACCGGACGTCCAGTACTTC. Translating gives CASSIVGGPDVQYF.